The 30 T cell receptor beta chains listed next were all sequenced from one sample in a study of blood T cell repertoires in COVID-19. TCRdb keeps only in-frame clones here, not all; method: immunoSEQ multiplex PCR. The sample contains some 370,000 clones, around 90% of which appear only once. The sample was peripheral blood. The receptors were sampled from a man in his forties with acute or convalescent COVID-19.

The genes are TRBV28 and TRBJ1-6; D might be TRBD1 (5 bases). Germline assignment: CDR1 MDHEN and CDR2 SYDVKM. This CDR3 contains 14 residues. V was trimmed by 3 bases and J by 7 bases, leaving 10 bases between them. CDR3 in DNA: TGTGCCAGCAGTTTTCTACAGGTGAATTCACCCCTCCACTTT. This translates into CASSFLQVNSPLHF.

This rearrangement joins TRBV10-3 to TRBJ2-7; D possibly corresponds to TRBD1 (6 bases). CDR3 length: 14 amino acids. V lost 3 bases to trimming and J lost 7 bases, with 16 bases between them. CDR1 is ENHRY and CDR2 is SYGVKD in the germline V gene. CDR3 loop: CAISDAGAFGEQYF. CDR3 coding DNA: TGTGCCATCAGTGACGCAGGGGCGTTCGGTGAGCAGTACTTC.

The chain uses TRBV5-4 and TRBJ2-3, with 11 bases fitting TRBD2. CDR1 and CDR2 (germline): SGHNT, YYREEE (reference sequence). V lost 3 bases to trimming and J lost 3 bases; unmatched junction nucleotides: 3. CDR3 length: 15 residues. The CDR3: CASSSRTSGTDTQYF. CDR3 DNA sequence: TGTGCCAGCAGCTCACGGACTAGCGGGACAGATACGCAGTATTTT.

The chain is built from TRBV30 and TRBJ1-1, with D maybe TRBD1 (6 bases). CDR1 GTSNPN and CDR2 SVGIG come from the germline V gene (reference sequence). With 3 bases removed from V and 4 bases from J, the gap between germline ends came to 15 bases. This CDR3 contains 14 residues. CDR3 residues: CAWSGGGHGTEAFF. DNA of the CDR3: TGTGCCTGGAGCGGCGGGGGGCATGGCACTGAAGCTTTCTTT.

The rearrangement links TRBV4-1 to TRBJ1-1; 7 bases are a match to TRBD1. Germline lookup yields CDR1 MGHRA and CDR2 YSYEKL. The CDR3 is 17 residues long. Trimming took 4 bases from V and 0 from J; bases not matched to a gene: 11. The CDR3 loop reads CASSPGTASLLNTEAFF. DNA for the CDR3: TGCGCCAGCAGCCCCGGGACAGCCTCTCTTTTGAACACTGAAGCTTTCTTT.

The rearrangement links TRBV5-1 to TRBJ2-4; TRBD1 is a possible D gene (6 bases). CDR1 and CDR2 (germline): SGHRS, YFSETQ. Trimming cost V 4 bases and J 0 bases, with 17 bases left between them. The CDR3 spans 17 residues. The CDR3 DNA sequence: TGCGCCAGCAGCAACCCGACAGGACCCTTAGCCAAAAACATTCAGTACTTC. Translating gives CASSNPTGPLAKNIQYF.

This clone was counted once. V gene TRBV5-1 combines with J gene TRBJ2-7; 8 bases map to TRBD2. CDR1 is SGHRS, CDR2 YFSETQ, per germline. The junction had 5 bases not matched to a gene; V was cut back by 1 base and J by 2 bases. There are 15 residues in the CDR3. The CDR3 protein is CASSLRSGGTYEQYF. CDR3 sequence (DNA): TGCGCCAGCAGCTTGAGGAGCGGGGGAACCTACGAGCAGTACTTC.

This chain joins TRBV7-9 and TRBJ2-7, with a tentative D call TRBD2 (5 bases). V gave up 5 bases and J gave up 3 bases, with 17 bases separating them. Germline CDR1 and CDR2: SEHNR and FQNEAQ (reference sequence). The CDR3 runs to 15 residues. The DNA of the CDR3 is TGTGCCAGCAGCCCACCCGGGTCTACTAGCTACGAGCAGTACTTC. Its translation is CASSPPGSTSYEQYF.

The CDR3 sequence: CASSNRRSNTGELFF. The CDR3, as DNA: TGTGCCAGCAGTAACAGGCGCTCGAACACCGGGGAGCTGTTTTTT. The rearrangement links TRBV6-5 to TRBJ2-2; a possible D gene is TRBD1 (5 bases). The CDR3 contains 15 residues. Germline V CDR1 and CDR2: MNHEY, SVGAGI. V was shortened by 5 bases and J by 0 bases, with 10 bases between the two germline ends.

This chain joins TRBV28 and TRBJ2-7, with TRBD2 identical over 9 bases. V dropped 7 bases and J dropped 2; count of bases not matched to a gene: 15. Germline CDR1 reads MDHEN; CDR2 reads SYDVKM. The length of the CDR3 is 17 residues. CDR3 sequence (DNA): TGTGCCAGCATCAACCCCCCAACCGGGACTAGCACCTACGAGCAGTACTTC. Translation: CASINPPTGTSTYEQYF.

The CDR3 DNA reads TGCGCCAGCAGTGAGCTCAGGGGGCCTGGCCAGCCCCAGCATTTT. Its protein is CASSELRGPGQPQHF. V gene TRBV10-1 combines with J gene TRBJ1-5, with 8 bases lining up with TRBD1. This CDR3 region has 15 residues. V shed 2 bases and J 7 bases; nucleotides not matched to a gene: 7. Germline CDR1 is WNHNN and CDR2 is SYGVQD (reference sequence).

This rearrangement joins TRBV18 to TRBJ2-2; D unclear. V gave up 1 base and J gave up 1 base, with 10 bases separating them. The CDR3 length is 16 residues. Germline V lookup: CDR1 KGHSH, CDR2 LQKENI. The CDR3 bases are TGTGCCAGCTCACCACAACCAGTACAGAACACCGGGGAGCTGTTTTTT. Translating gives CASSPQPVQNTGELFF.

This sequence joins TRBV16 and TRBJ1-4; 7 bases fit TRBD1. The CDR3 is 14 residues long. CDR1 is KGHSY and CDR2 is FQNENV in the germline V gene. The junction had 4 bases not matched to a gene; V was cut back by 4 bases and J by 5 bases. The CDR3 bases are TGTGCCAGCAGCCCGGGGACAGACAATGAAAAACTGTTTTTT. It codes for CASSPGTDNEKLFF.

The chain is built from TRBV28 and TRBJ2-7; the match to TRBD2 covers 10 bases. The trim removed 5 bases at V and 6 bases at J, leaving 13 bases unmatched. CDR1 and CDR2 (germline): MDHEN, SYDVKM. The CDR3 length is 16 residues. CDR3 coding DNA: TGTGCCAGCAGTCACCCTCGGCTAGCGGGAGAAAGCGAGCAGTACTTC. Encoded protein: CASSHPRLAGESEQYF. Variable domain in full (rest from reference TRBV28 and TRBJ2-7): DVKVTQSSRYLVKRTGEKVFLECVQDMDHENMFWYRQDPGLGLRLIYFSYDVKMKEKGDIPEGYSVSREKKERFSLILESASTNQTSMYLCASSHPRLAGESEQYFGPGTRLTVT.

The chain employs TRBV6-2 or TRBV6-3 and TRBJ1-5; no definite D call. CDR1 MNHEY and CDR2 SVGEGT come from the germline V gene. V was pared by 4 bases and J by 8 bases, with 12 bases between. The CDR3 totals 13 residues. The chain's CDR3 is CASSLFGQKPQHF. DNA for the CDR3: TGTGCCAGCAGTTTGTTTGGCCAGAAGCCCCAGCATTTT.

For the CDR3, the DNA is TGTGCCAGCTCACCGGACGAGGGACTGTTTTTT. As protein: CASSPDEGLFF. The chain combines TRBV18 with TRBJ1-4; unclear D gene. Germline CDR1 and CDR2: KGHSH and LQKENI. The CDR3 totals 11 residues. Trimming stripped 3 bases from V and 13 bases from J, with 9 bases between.

This clone turned up a few times. Other DNA sequences of this sample code for an identical CDR3. The chain combines TRBV5-1 with TRBJ2-7; 10 positions agree with TRBD1. This CDR3 contains 14 residues. V gave up 4 bases and J gave up 2 bases; unmatched junction bases: 3. CDR1 and CDR2 from the germline V gene are SGHRS and YFSETQ. CDR3 in amino acids: CASSAGQGAYEQYF. CDR3 sequence (DNA): TGCGCCAGCAGCGCAGGACAGGGGGCCTACGAGCAGTACTTC.

The rearrangement joins TRBV7-8 to TRBJ2-7; maybe TRBD2 (5 bases). The CDR3 loop spans 12 amino acids. Trimming shortened V by 2 bases and J by 4 bases, and 6 bases separated the two germline ends. Germline V gene data show CDR1 as SGHVS and CDR2 as FQNEAQ. The CDR3 bases are TGTGCCAGCAGCTTATCGGGGTACGAGCAGTACTTC. Translated, it gives CASSLSGYEQYF.

The chain has TRBV19 and TRBJ1-1; D might be TRBD1 (6 bases). The germline V and J ends were trimmed by 5 bases and 0 bases, with 13 bases remaining between them. CDR1 is LNHDA and CDR2 is SQIVND in the germline V gene (reference sequence). This CDR3 spans 15 amino acids. The CDR3 nucleotides are TGTGCCAGTAGTTCCGGGACATCGATGAACACTGAAGCTTTCTTT. It encodes CASSSGTSMNTEAFF.

This chain uses TRBV27 with TRBJ2-1, with D perhaps matching TRBD2 (5 bases). The germline gives CDR1 MNHEY, CDR2 SMNVEV (reference sequence). Trimming pared 1 base from V and 5 bases from J, leaving 15 bases between. The CDR3 sequence is 16 residues long. CDR3 sequence: CASSLFFPLEDNEQFF. The CDR3 region has the DNA TGTGCCAGCAGTTTATTTTTTCCGCTGGAGGACAATGAGCAGTTCTTC.

The chain uses TRBV5-4 and TRBJ2-5; D unresolved. Germline values: CDR1 SGHNT, CDR2 YYREEE (reference sequence). V was shortened by 2 bases and J by 2 bases, with 7 bases between the two germline ends. The CDR3 length is 13 residues. The CDR3 DNA is TGTGCCAGCAGCTTCCTAGAGCAAGAGACCCAGTACTTC. Protein product: CASSFLEQETQYF.

V gene TRBV9 combines with J gene TRBJ2-5; D gene ambiguous. The CDR3 spans 14 residues. The V gene lost 5 bases and the J gene lost 5 bases, with 16 bases spanning the gap. CDR1 and CDR2 (germline): SGDLS, YYNGEE. Written as DNA, the CDR3 is TGTGCCAGCAGTCTCACCTCCGCTCGGGAGACCCAGTACTTC. Protein sequence: CASSLTSARETQYF.

The chain couples TRBV11-3 to TRBJ2-1; tentatively, D is TRBD1 (5 bases). Germline CDR1 SGHNT, CDR2 YENEEA. The CDR3 is 17 amino acids. Trimming shortened V by 0 bases and J by 2 bases, and 14 bases separated the two germline ends. The chain's CDR3 is CASSLEWGRSTYNEQFF. The CDR3 DNA reads TGTGCCAGCAGCTTAGAGTGGGGCAGGTCAACCTACAATGAGCAGTTCTTC.

The rearrangement links TRBV19 to TRBJ1-2, with a weak D call TRBD1 (5 bases). V dropped 5 bases and J dropped 3 bases, with 13 bases sitting between them. The CDR3 extends over 14 amino acids. The germline V gene encodes CDR1 LNHDA and CDR2 SQIVND (reference sequence). The CDR3 loop is CASSAGRGDYGYTF. The CDR3 DNA reads TGTGCCAGTAGTGCGGGGCGAGGAGACTATGGCTACACCTTC. Based on the CDR3 plus reference TRBV19 and TRBJ1-2, the full variable domain is DGGITQSPKYLFRKEGQNVTLSCEQNLNHDAMYWYRQDPGQGLRLIYYSQIVNDFQKGDIAEGYSVSREKKESFPLTVTSAQKNPTAFYLCASSAGRGDYGYTFGSGTRLTVV.

As to this clone: The sample has other DNA sequences that encode this CDR3 too. This chain uses TRBV5-4 with TRBJ2-7; D is uncertain. Trimming removed 0 bases at V and 3 bases at J, with 7 bases between. Germline V gene sequence: CDR1 SGHNT, CDR2 YYREEE (reference sequence). The CDR3 has 13 residues. The CDR3 DNA follows: TGTGCCAGCAGCTTGGGGCAGAACTACGAGCAGTACTTC. This encodes CASSLGQNYEQYF.

The chain has TRBV28 and TRBJ1-5; the match to TRBD1 covers 8 bases. The CDR3 is 13 residues long. After removal of 9 bases from V and 9 bases from J, the junction contained 10 bases not matched to a gene. Germline V gene data show CDR1 as MDHEN and CDR2 as SYDVKM. CDR3 protein: CASAGGMGRPQHF. The CDR3 DNA is TGTGCCAGTGCAGGGGGCATGGGTCGGCCCCAGCATTTT.

This sequence joins TRBV7-9 and TRBJ2-2; D is possibly TRBD2 (6 bases). This CDR3 spans 16 amino acids. The germline CDR1 and CDR2 sequences are SEHNR and FQNEAQ (reference sequence). V lost 8 bases, J lost 1 base, and 17 bases lay in between. The CDR3 loop is CASDSLADLNTGELFF. The CDR3 DNA reads TGTGCCAGCGATAGTTTAGCGGACTTGAACACCGGGGAGCTGTTTTTT.

To note about this clone: At the DNA level, this CDR3 is encoded by other sequences in the same sample as well. The chain recombines TRBV9 with TRBJ1-2; tentatively, D is TRBD1 (5 bases). The CDR3 loop spans 15 amino acids. Germline-derived CDR1 and CDR2 are SGDLS and YYNGEE. Trimming pared 0 bases from V and 3 bases from J, leaving 12 bases between. The CDR3 DNA is TGTGCCAGCAGCGTAGACCCAGGGCCGGACTATGGCTACACCTTC. It codes for CASSVDPGPDYGYTF.

The genes are TRBV12-5 and TRBJ1-5; D gene ambiguous. V was pared by 7 bases and J by 2 bases, with 21 bases between. This CDR3 spans 17 amino acids. Per germline, CDR1 LGHNT and CDR2 FRNRAP. Here the CDR3 DNA reads TGTGCTAGTGCCAAATCGCTGGGAGGGCGCGGCAATCAGCCCCAGCATTTT. Its translation: CASAKSLGGRGNQPQHF.

The V gene is TRBV4-2, the J gene TRBJ2-5; 9 bases are shared with TRBD1. V shed 4 bases and J 0 bases; nucleotides not matched to a gene: 9. In germline, CDR1 is LGHNA, CDR2 YNFKEQ. The CDR3 loop spans 17 amino acids. The CDR3 DNA follows: TGTGCCAGCAGCCGATACCGGGACAGGGAATACCAAGAGACCCAGTACTTC. It yields the protein CASSRYRDREYQETQYF.